This T cell receptor beta chain appears in the sequencing data of a study of blood T cell repertoires in COVID-19. Enrolment of Seattle patients took place during active infection, and they were followed longitudinally. Some clones are missing from TCRdb's copy, which holds only in-frame ones; the method was immunoSEQ multiplex PCR. The data hold approximately 65,000 clones, with less than 95% observed a single time. Germline CDR1 is MNHNY and CDR2 is SVGAGI (reference sequence). The CDR3 totals 15 residues. Trimming cost V 7 bases and J 5 bases; bases outside gene matches: 12. The receptor's source is a man over 45 with COVID-19, enrolled during active disease. The sample consisted of peripheral blood. This sequence joins TRBV6-6 and TRBJ2-7; 9 bases line up with TRBD2. CDR3 amino acids: CASTSIAGVSHEQYF. As DNA, the CDR3 is TGTGCCAGCACCTCGATAGCGGGAGTTTCCCACGAGCAGTACTTC.